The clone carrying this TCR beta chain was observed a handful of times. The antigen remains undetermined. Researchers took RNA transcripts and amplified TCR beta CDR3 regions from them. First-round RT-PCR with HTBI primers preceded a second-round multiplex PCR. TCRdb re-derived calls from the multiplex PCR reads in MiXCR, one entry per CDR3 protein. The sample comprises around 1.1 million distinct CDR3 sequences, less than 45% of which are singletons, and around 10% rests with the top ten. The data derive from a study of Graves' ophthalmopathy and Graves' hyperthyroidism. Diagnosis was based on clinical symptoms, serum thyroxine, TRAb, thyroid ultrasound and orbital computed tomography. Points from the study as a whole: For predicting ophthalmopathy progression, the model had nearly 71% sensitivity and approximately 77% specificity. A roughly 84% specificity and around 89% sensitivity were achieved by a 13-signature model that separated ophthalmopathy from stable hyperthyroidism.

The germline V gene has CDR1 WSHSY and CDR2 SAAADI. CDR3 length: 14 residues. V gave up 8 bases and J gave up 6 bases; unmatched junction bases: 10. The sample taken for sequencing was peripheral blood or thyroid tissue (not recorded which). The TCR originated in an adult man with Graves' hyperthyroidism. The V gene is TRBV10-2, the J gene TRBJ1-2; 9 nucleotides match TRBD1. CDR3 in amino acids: CASAGTGRINGYTF. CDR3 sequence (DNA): TGCGCCAGCGCCGGGACAGGGAGGATCAATGGCTACACCTTC.